This T cell receptor (beta chain) was obtained from a study of identical twins. This clonotype has a handful of counts. TCRdb reanalysed the 5' RACE reads using MiXCR and keeps one entry per CDR3 protein. The repertoire consists of 500,000 to 550,000 distinct CDR3 sequences, with about 22% occurring once and the leading ten covering approximately 0.5%. CDR1 and CDR2 (germline): DFQATT, SNEGSKA (reference sequence). V shed 6 bases and J shed 1 base, with 12 bases lying between them. The CDR3 runs to 13 residues. This sample also belongs to another study, concerning yellow fever vaccine responses in identical twins.

The TCR originated in a woman between 18 and 30 years old in good health. Sequenced: CD4+ T cells sorted from blood. This chain joins TRBV20-1 and TRBJ1-1; D is unresolved. The CDR3 spells CSAAGQTNTEAFF. The CDR3 region has the DNA TGCAGTGCAGCGGGCCAAACGAACACTGAAGCTTTCTTT.